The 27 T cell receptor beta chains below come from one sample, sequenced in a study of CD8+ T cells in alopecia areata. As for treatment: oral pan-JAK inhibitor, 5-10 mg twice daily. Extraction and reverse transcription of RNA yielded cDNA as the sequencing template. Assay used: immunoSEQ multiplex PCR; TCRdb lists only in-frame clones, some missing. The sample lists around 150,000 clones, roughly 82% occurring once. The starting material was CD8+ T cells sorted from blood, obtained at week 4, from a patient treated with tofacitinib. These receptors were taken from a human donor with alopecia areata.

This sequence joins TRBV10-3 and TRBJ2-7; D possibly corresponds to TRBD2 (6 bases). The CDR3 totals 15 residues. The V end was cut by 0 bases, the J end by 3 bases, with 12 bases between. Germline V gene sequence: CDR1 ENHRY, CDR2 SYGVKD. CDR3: CAISESAGLGYEQYF. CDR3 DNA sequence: TGTGCCATCAGTGAGTCGGCGGGGTTGGGCTACGAGCAGTACTTC.

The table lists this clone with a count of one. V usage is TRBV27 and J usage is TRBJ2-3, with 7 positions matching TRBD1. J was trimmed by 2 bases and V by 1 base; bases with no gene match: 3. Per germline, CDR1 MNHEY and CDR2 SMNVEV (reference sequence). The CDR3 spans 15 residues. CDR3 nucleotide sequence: TGTGCCAGCAGTTTATGGGGGACAGCCACAGATACGCAGTATTTT. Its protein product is CASSLWGTATDTQYF.

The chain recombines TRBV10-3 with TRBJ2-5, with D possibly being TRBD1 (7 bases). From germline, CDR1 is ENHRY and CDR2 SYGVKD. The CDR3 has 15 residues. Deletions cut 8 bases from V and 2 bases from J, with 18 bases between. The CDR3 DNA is TGTGCCATCGGGGGCGGGACAGAGACACAAGAGACCCAGTACTTC. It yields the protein CAIGGGTETQETQYF.

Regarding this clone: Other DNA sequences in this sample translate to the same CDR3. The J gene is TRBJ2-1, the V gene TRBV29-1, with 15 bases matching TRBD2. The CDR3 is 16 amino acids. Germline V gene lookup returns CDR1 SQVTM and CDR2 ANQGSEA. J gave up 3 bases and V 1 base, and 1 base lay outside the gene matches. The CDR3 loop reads CSVEGTSGGVYNEQFF. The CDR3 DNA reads TGCAGCGTTGAAGGGACTAGCGGGGGGGTCTACAATGAGCAGTTCTTC.

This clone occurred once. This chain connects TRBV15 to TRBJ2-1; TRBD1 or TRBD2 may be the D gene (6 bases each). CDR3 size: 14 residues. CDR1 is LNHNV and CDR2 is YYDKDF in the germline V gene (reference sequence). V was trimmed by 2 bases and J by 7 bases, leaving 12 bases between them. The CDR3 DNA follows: TGTGCCACCAGCAGATGGGGGGCGGAGAATGAGCAGTTCTTC. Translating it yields CATSRWGAENEQFF.

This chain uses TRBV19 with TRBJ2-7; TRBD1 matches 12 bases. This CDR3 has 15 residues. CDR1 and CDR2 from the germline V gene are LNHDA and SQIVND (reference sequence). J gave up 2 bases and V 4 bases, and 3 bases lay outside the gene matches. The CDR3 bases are TGTGCCAGTAGTAGCGGGACAGGGGGCACCTACGAGCAGTACTTC. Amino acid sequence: CASSSGTGGTYEQYF.

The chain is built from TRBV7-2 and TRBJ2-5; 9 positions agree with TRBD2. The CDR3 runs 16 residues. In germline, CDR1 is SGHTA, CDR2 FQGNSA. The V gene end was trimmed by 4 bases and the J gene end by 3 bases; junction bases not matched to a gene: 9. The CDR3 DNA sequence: TGTGCCAGCAGCTCTGAGAGTAGCGGGGGAAAAGAGACCCAGTACTTC. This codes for CASSSESSGGKETQYF.

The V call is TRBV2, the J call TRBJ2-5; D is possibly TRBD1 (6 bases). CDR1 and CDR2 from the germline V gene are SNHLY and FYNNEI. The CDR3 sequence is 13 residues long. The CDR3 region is CAEWTASQETQYF. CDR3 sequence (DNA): TGTGCAGAGTGGACAGCCTCTCAAGAGACCCAGTACTTC.

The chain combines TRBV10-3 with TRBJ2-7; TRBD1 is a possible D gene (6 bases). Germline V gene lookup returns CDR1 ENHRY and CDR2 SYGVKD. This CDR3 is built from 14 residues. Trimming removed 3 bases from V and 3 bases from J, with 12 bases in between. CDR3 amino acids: CAISDGQGIYEQYF. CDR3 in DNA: TGTGCCATCAGTGATGGTCAGGGGATCTACGAGCAGTACTTC.

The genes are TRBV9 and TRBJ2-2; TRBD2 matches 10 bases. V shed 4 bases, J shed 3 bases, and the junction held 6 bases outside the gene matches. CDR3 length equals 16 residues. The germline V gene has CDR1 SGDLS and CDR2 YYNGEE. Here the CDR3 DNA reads TGTGCCAGCAGCTCCCGGACTAGCGGATACACCGGGGAGCTGTTTTTT. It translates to CASSSRTSGYTGELFF.

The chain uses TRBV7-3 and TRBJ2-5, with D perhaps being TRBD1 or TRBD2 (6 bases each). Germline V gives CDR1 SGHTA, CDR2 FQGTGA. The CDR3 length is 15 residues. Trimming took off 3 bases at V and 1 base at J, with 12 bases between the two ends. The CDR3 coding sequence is TGTGCCAGCAGCTTGTACGAGGGGGGCCAAGAGACCCAGTACTTC. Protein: CASSLYEGGQETQYF.

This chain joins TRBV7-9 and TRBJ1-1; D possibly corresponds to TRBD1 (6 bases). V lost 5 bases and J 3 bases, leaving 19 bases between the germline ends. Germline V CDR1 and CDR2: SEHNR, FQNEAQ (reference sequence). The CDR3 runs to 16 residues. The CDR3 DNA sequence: TGTGCCAGCAGCACGACCACAGGGCGGTTTGACACTGAAGCTTTCTTT. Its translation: CASSTTTGRFDTEAFF.

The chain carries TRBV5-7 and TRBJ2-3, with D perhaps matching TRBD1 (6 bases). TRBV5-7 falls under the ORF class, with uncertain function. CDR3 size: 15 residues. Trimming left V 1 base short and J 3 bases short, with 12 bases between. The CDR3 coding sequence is TGTGCCAGCAGCTTGACAGGGCTCGTTACAGATACGCAGTATTTT. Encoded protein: CASSLTGLVTDTQYF.

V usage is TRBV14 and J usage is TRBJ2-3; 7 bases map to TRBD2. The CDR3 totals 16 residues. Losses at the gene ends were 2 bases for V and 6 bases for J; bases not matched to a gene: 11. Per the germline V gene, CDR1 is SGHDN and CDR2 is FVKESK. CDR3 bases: TGTGCCAGCAGCCAACCCCTAGCGGCGGGGCGGGATACGCAGTATTTT. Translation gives CASSQPLAAGRDTQYF.

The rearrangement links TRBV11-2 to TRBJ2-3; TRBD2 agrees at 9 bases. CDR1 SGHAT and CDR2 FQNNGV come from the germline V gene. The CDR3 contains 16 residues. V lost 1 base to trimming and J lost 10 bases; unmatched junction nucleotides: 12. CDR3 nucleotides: TGTGCCAGCAGCTTAGGCGGGGGGGCGGACCCCTTCTCGCAGTATTTT. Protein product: CASSLGGGADPFSQYF.

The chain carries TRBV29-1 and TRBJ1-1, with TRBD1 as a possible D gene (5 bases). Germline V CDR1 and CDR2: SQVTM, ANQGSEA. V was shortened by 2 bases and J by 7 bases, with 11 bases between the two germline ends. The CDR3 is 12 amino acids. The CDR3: CSVERREYEAFF. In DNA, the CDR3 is TGCAGCGTTGAACGCAGGGAGTATGAAGCTTTCTTT.

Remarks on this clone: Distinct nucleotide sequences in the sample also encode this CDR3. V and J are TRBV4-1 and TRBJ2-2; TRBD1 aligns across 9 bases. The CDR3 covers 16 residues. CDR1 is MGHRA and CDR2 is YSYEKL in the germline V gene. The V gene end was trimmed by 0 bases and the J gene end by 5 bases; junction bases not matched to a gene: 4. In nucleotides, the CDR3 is TGCGCCAGCAGCCAAGAAGGGACAGGGAGGACCGGGGAGCTGTTTTTT. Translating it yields CASSQEGTGRTGELFF.

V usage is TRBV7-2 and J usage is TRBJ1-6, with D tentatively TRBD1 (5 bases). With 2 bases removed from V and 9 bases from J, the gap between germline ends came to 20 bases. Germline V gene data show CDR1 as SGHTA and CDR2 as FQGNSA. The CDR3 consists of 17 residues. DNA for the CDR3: TGTGCCAGCAGCTTAACTACGTCGGGACGGGGGGGTTCACCCCTCCACTTT. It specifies CASSLTTSGRGGSPLHF.

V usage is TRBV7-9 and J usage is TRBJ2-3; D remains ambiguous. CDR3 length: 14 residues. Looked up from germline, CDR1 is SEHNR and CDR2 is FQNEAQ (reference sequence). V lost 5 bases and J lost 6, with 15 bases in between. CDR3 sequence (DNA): TGTGCCAGCAGCGGTCCCCCCGCACGGGATACGCAGTATTTT. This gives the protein CASSGPPARDTQYF.

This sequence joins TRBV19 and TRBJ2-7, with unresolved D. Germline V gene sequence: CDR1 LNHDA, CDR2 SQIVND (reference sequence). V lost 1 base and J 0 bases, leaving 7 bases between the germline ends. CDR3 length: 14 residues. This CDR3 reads CASSIGSYSYEQYF. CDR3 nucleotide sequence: TGTGCCAGTAGTATAGGGTCGTACTCCTACGAGCAGTACTTC.

The CDR3 DNA follows: TGCAGCGTTGGGGACGGCTACGAGCAGTACTTC. Its protein is CSVGDGYEQYF. The chain is built from TRBV29-1 and TRBJ2-7; D might be TRBD1 or TRBD2, each matching 5 bases. Germline assignment: CDR1 SQVTM and CDR2 ANQGSEA. The CDR3 length is 11 residues. V was shortened by 4 bases and J by 3 bases, with 7 bases between the two germline ends.

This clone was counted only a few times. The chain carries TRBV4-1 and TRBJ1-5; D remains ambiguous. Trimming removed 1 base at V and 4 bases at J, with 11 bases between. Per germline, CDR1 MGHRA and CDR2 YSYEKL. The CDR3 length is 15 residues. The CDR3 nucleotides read TGCGCCAGCAGCCAAGTCGGTGTAGAAAATCAGCCCCAGCATTTT. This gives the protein CASSQVGVENQPQHF.

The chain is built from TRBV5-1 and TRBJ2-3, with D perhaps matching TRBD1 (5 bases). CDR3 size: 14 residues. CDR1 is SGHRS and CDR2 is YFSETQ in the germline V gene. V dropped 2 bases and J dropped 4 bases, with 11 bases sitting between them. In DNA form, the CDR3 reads TGCGCCAGCAGCTTTGGTCAGGGTTCAGATACGCAGTATTTT. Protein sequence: CASSFGQGSDTQYF.

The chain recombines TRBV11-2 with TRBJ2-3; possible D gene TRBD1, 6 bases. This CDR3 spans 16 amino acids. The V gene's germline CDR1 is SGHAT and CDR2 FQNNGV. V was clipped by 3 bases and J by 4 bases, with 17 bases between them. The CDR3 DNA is TGTGCCAGCAGCTTCGCGTGGGGGCGAGGCGCAGATACGCAGTATTTT. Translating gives CASSFAWGRGADTQYF.

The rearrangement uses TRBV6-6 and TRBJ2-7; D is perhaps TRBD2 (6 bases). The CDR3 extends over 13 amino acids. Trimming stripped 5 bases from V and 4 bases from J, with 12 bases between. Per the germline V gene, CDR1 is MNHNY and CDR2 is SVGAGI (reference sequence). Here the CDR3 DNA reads TGTGCCAGCAGTACCATCAGCGGGTACGAGCAGTACTTC. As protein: CASSTISGYEQYF.

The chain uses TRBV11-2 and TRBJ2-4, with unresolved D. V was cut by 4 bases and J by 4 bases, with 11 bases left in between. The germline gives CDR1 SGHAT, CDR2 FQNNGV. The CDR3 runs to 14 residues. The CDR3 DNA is TGTGCCAGCAGCTACCCCGGCCCGAAAAACATTCAGTACTTC. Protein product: CASSYPGPKNIQYF.

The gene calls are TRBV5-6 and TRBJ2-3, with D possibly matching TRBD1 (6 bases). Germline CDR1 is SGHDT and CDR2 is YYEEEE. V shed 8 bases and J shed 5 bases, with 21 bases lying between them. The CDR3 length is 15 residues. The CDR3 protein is CASGTTGGRVDTQYF. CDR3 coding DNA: TGTGCCAGTGGAACGACAGGCGGCAGGGTAGATACGCAGTATTTT.